The present TCR beta chain was sequenced within a study of identical twins. Notes on the study in general: In beta out-of-frame sequences, the excess sharing between twins was weaker.

cDNA carried unique molecular identifiers, and a universal primer site was added by template switching. TCRdb passed the 5' RACE reads through MiXCR, listing each CDR3 protein once. Altogether under 1 million distinct CDR3 sequences are present, roughly an eighth being singletons, with the ten largest covering around 1.6%. CDR1 DFQATT and CDR2 SNEGSKA come from the germline V gene (reference sequence). V lost 0 bases and J 0 bases, leaving 15 bases between the germline ends. This CDR3 region has 18 residues. This clonotype came up a few times. No antigen is known for it. These data were also reused for a study on yellow fever vaccine responses in identical twins.

Material: PBMCs. The genes are TRBV20-1 and TRBJ1-6, with D unclear. This sequence was found in a woman younger than 35 in good health. The CDR3 loop reads CSARDIWAESSYNSPLHF. The CDR3 coding sequence is TGCAGTGCTAGAGATATTTGGGCGGAGAGCTCCTATAATTCACCCCTCCACTTT.